The 30 T cell receptor beta chains in this list originate from one sample, sequenced in a study of T cell repertoires in cytomegalovirus infection. Each CDR3 protein is one row after TCRdb ran MiXCR on the reads. The sample lists approximately 170,000 distinct CDR3 sequences; over 13% were seen once. Material: PBMCs. These receptors were collected from a human donor in good health (CMV status not recorded). Some clones in this sample may be carry-over from other donors' samples.

The chain uses TRBV27 and TRBJ1-5; a weak D match, TRBD1 (5 bases). Deletions cut 2 bases from V and 4 bases from J, with 9 bases between. This CDR3 region has 14 residues. CDR1 is MNHEY, CDR2 SMNVEV, per germline (reference sequence). The CDR3 nucleotides read TGTGCCAGCAGTTTACCGCAGGGAAATCAGCCCCAGCATTTT. Translated, it gives CASSLPQGNQPQHF.

V and J are TRBV29-1 and TRBJ1-2; D remains unclear. The V gene's germline CDR1 is SQVTM and CDR2 ANQGSEA. This CDR3 has 14 residues. Trimming pared 2 bases from V and 4 bases from J, leaving 14 bases between. CDR3 DNA sequence: TGCAGCGTTGAACCCCGGGAGGCGCTCTATGGCTACACCTTC. This translates into CSVEPREALYGYTF.

This clonotype came up a few times. The chain joins TRBV28 to TRBJ1-6; D is unresolved. This CDR3 is 16 amino acids long. The V and J ends lost 4 bases and 4 bases respectively, with 14 bases between them. Germline lookup yields CDR1 MDHEN and CDR2 SYDVKM. The CDR3 spells CASSSPVSGYNSPLHF. The CDR3 DNA reads as TGTGCCAGCAGTTCTCCAGTGTCTGGGTATAATTCACCCCTCCACTTT.

V usage is TRBV28 and J usage is TRBJ1-6; D remains ambiguous. Trimming removed 4 bases at V and 14 bases at J, with 21 bases between. CDR3 size: 15 residues. Germline-derived CDR1 and CDR2 are MDHEN and SYDVKM. The CDR3 DNA reads as TGTGCCAGCAGTTCCATCCGTCCCACCGGTAGGTCCCTCCACTTT. Residues: CASSSIRPTGRSLHF.

This clonotype was counted many times. The CDR3 is CASSLVPDSSYEQYF. The CDR3 bases are TGTGCCAGCAGCTTAGTTCCGGACAGCTCCTACGAGCAGTACTTC. The rearrangement links TRBV7-2 to TRBJ2-7; TRBD1 is a possible D gene (6 bases). The CDR3 runs to 15 residues. Germline V gene data show CDR1 as SGHTA and CDR2 as FQGNSA. Deletions cut 1 base from V and 0 bases from J, with 10 bases between.

This clonotype was recorded many times. In DNA, the CDR3 is TGTGCCAGCAGCTTCCTCAACGGGCGGGACGAGCAGTACTTC. Translating gives CASSFLNGRDEQYF. V gene TRBV11-2 combines with J gene TRBJ2-7; a possible D gene is TRBD2 (5 bases). The CDR3 extends over 14 amino acids. Looked up from germline, CDR1 is SGHAT and CDR2 is FQNNGV. Between the trimmed V and J ends, which lost 3 bases and 5 bases, there was a span of 14 bases.

This clonotype occurred many times. The chain carries TRBV7-2 and TRBJ1-2; no clear D gene. Germline lookup yields CDR1 SGHTA and CDR2 FQGNSA. Deletions cut 2 bases from V and 4 bases from J, with 5 bases between. This CDR3 has 12 amino acids. The CDR3 is CASSLLSYGYTF. In DNA form, the CDR3 reads TGTGCCAGCAGCTTATTGAGCTATGGCTACACCTTC. The whole variable domain, filled in from reference TRBV7-2 and TRBJ1-2, reads GAGVSQSPSNKVTEKGKDVELRCDPISGHTALYWYRQSLGQGLEFLIYFQGNSAPDKSGLPSDRFSAERTGGSVSTLTIQRTQQEDSAVYLCASSLLSYGYTFGSGTRLTVV.

In this sample, this clonotype turned up many times. The chain has TRBV7-2 and TRBJ1-5, with 11 bases fitting TRBD1. The CDR3 length is 18 residues. CDR1 SGHTA and CDR2 FQGNSA come from the germline V gene. Trimming removed 5 bases from V and 1 base from J; junction bases left unmatched: 10. Written as DNA, the CDR3 is TGTGCCAGCAGCCCACCGGGGACAGGGGGGTTGAGCAATCAGCCCCAGCATTTT. It encodes CASSPPGTGGLSNQPQHF.

Turning to this clonotype: This may come from a read error, since a much larger clone is one base off. The chain employs TRBV7-2 and TRBJ2-1; no definite D call. The CDR3 is 14 amino acids. Looked up from germline, CDR1 is SGHTA and CDR2 is FQGNSA. V gave up 5 bases and J gave up 8 bases, with 16 bases separating them. CDR3 nucleotide sequence: TGTGCCAGCAGCCCCCCCGCCAAAGGCCATGAGCAGTTCTTC. This gives the protein CASSPPAKGHEQFF.

In its sample, this clonotype was seen a few times. V is TRBV18 and J is TRBJ2-2, with a possible D match to TRBD2 (5 bases). V lost 3 bases, J lost 4 bases, and 18 bases lay in between. CDR1 and CDR2 from the germline V gene are KGHSH and LQKENI. The CDR3 spans 17 residues. The CDR3 region is CASSPPSRGFSTGELFF. The DNA of the CDR3 is TGTGCCAGCTCACCGCCGAGTCGAGGGTTTTCCACCGGGGAGCTGTTTTTT.

This clonotype was observed a few times. The chain employs TRBV2 and TRBJ1-1, with a possible D match to TRBD1 (5 bases). V lost 8 bases and J 4 bases, leaving 14 bases between the germline ends. From germline, CDR1 is SNHLY and CDR2 FYNNEI. CDR3 length equals 13 residues. CDR3 DNA: TGTGCCAGCCAAAAAGAGACAGTCACTGAAGCTTTCTTT. It is translated as CASQKETVTEAFF.

The table lists this clonotype with many counts. This chain uses TRBV7-9 with TRBJ2-1, with 7 bases lining up with TRBD1. Germline V lookup: CDR1 SEHNR, CDR2 FQNEAQ (reference sequence). The V and J ends lost 5 bases and 2 bases, in that order; junction bases with no gene match: 9. The CDR3 covers 16 residues. CDR3 nucleotides: TGTGCCAGCAGCCCCGTGAGGGGGCTCCCCTACAATGAGCAGTTCTTC. The encoded protein is CASSPVRGLPYNEQFF.

This clonotype was counted many times. The chain has TRBV28 and TRBJ1-1; TRBD1 aligns across 8 bases. CDR3 length: 16 amino acids. V lost 5 bases, J lost 0 bases, and 8 bases stayed unmatched. Germline V gene data show CDR1 as MDHEN and CDR2 as SYDVKM. The CDR3 is CASSPFPGQVNTEAFF. The CDR3, as DNA: TGTGCCAGCAGTCCCTTTCCGGGACAGGTGAACACTGAAGCTTTCTTT. Full variable domain (remainder filled in from reference TRBV28 and TRBJ1-1): DVKVTQSSRYLVKRTGEKVFLECVQDMDHENMFWYRQDPGLGLRLIYFSYDVKMKEKGDIPEGYSVSREKKERFSLILESASTNQTSMYLCASSPFPGQVNTEAFFGQGTRLTVV.

The V and J genes are TRBV7-4 and TRBJ2-6; D perhaps matches TRBD1 (5 bases). CDR3 size: 16 residues. The V gene's germline CDR1 is SGHVT and CDR2 SQSDAQ. Deletions cut 1 base from V and 12 bases from J, with 19 bases between. CDR3 amino acids: CASSLERGIKASVLTF. As DNA, the CDR3 is TGTGCCAGCAGCTTAGAAAGGGGCATAAAGGCATCCGTCCTGACTTTC.

This clonotype was seen at least ten times. This chain joins TRBV11-2 and TRBJ1-2; 9 positions match TRBD1. The J segment lost 5 bases and the V segment lost 5 bases, leaving 6 bases of the junction unmatched. Germline values: CDR1 SGHAT, CDR2 FQNNGV. This CDR3 has 14 residues. In DNA form, the CDR3 reads TGTGCCAGCAGCCCGACAGGGGGGCATTATGGCTACACCTTC. The encoded protein is CASSPTGGHYGYTF.

This clonotype was recorded a few times. V usage is TRBV7-8 and J usage is TRBJ2-1; D possibly corresponds to TRBD2 (5 bases). The CDR3 is made up of 15 amino acids. In germline, CDR1 is SGHVS, CDR2 FQNEAQ. Trimming pared 2 bases from V and 7 bases from J, leaving 15 bases between. The CDR3 nucleotides read TGTGCCAGCAGCTTAACCCCCACTAGGGATAATGAGCAGTTCTTC. Protein sequence: CASSLTPTRDNEQFF.

Concerning this clonotype: Sequence at one end of the junction differs from germline and may be a read error. The V gene is TRBV24-1, the J gene TRBJ2-2; TRBD1 aligns across 9 bases. This CDR3 region has 16 residues. Germline V gives CDR1 KGHDR, CDR2 SFDVKD. CDR3 residues: CATCDPGTGRAGELFF. CDR3 nucleotides: TGTGCCACCTGTGACCCCGGGACAGGGCGCGCCGGGGAGCTGTTTTTT.

This clonotype was counted only a few times. V and J are TRBV4-1 and TRBJ2-7; D not certain. The CDR3 runs 14 residues. Germline-derived CDR1 and CDR2 are MGHRA and YSYEKL. Deletions cut 0 bases from V and 5 bases from J, with 11 bases between. In DNA form, the CDR3 reads TGCGCCAGCAGCCAAGATCTGGGTAGGGACGAGCAGTACTTC. It is translated as CASSQDLGRDEQYF.

This clonotype was seen a few times. The chain has TRBV15 and TRBJ1-1; 7 nucleotides line up with TRBD1. After removal of 0 bases from V and 0 bases from J, the junction contained 7 bases not matched to a gene. This CDR3 contains 17 residues. Germline V gene data show CDR1 as LNHNV and CDR2 as YYDKDF (reference sequence). The CDR3 protein is CATSRDGDSIMNTEAFF. The CDR3 region has the DNA TGTGCCACCAGCAGAGATGGGGACAGCATCATGAACACTGAAGCTTTCTTT.

This clonotype was seen repeatedly, ten times or more. The chain carries TRBV6-2 or TRBV6-3 and TRBJ1-2; maybe TRBD1 (6 bases). The CDR3 length is 16 residues. The V gene's germline CDR1 is MNHEY and CDR2 SVGEGT. Trimming shortened V by 4 bases and J by 1 base, and 16 bases separated the two germline ends. CDR3: CASSSPDSSFNYGYTF. The DNA for the CDR3 is TGTGCCAGCAGTTCCCCGGACAGCTCCTTTAACTATGGCTACACCTTC.

The chain combines TRBV11-1 with TRBJ2-7; D unclear. Germline V CDR1 and CDR2: SGHAT, FQDESV (reference sequence). V was trimmed by 5 bases and J by 4 bases, leaving 6 bases between them. The CDR3 has 11 amino acids. CDR3 coding DNA: TGTGCCAGCAGCCACGAGTACGAGCAGTACTTC. Translated, it gives CASSHEYEQYF.

In this sample, this clonotype turned up once. This may stem from a read error, because a much larger clone lies one nucleotide away. The conserved phenylalanine or tryptophan normally closing the CDR3 is absent here, so this likely arose from a read error. This chain uses TRBV11-2 with TRBJ2-1; possible D gene TRBD2, 6 bases. The CDR3 has 14 amino acids. V was trimmed by 4 bases and J by 6 bases, leaving 13 bases between them. CDR1 and CDR2 (germline): SGHAT, FQNNGV. This CDR3 reads CASSSGVGGNEQFS. Written as DNA, the CDR3 is TGTGCCAGCAGCTCGGGGGTCGGGGGCAATGAGCAGTTCTCC.

The genes are TRBV9 and TRBJ2-1, with D maybe TRBD2 (6 bases). V lost 0 bases and J 5 bases, leaving 9 bases between the germline ends. The CDR3 extends over 14 amino acids. Germline CDR1 is SGDLS and CDR2 is YYNGEE. The CDR3 DNA reads TGTGCCAGCAGCGTAGCGGGACTTGACAATGAGCAGTTCTTC. This encodes CASSVAGLDNEQFF.

In this sample, this clonotype turned up a few times. The chain has TRBV7-9 and TRBJ1-2; D is perhaps TRBD1 (6 bases). V gave up 4 bases and J gave up 2 bases, with 14 bases separating them. The CDR3 is 15 amino acids. Germline V gene data show CDR1 as SEHNR and CDR2 as FQNEAQ (reference sequence). The CDR3 region is CASSYRTGQNYGYTF. CDR3 coding DNA: TGTGCCAGCAGCTACCGTACAGGGCAAAACTATGGCTACACCTTC.

This clonotype was counted a few times. This chain joins TRBV29-1 and TRBJ1-1; D is possibly TRBD1 (5 bases). This CDR3 has 15 amino acids. CDR1 and CDR2 (germline): SQVTM, ANQGSEA. V lost 7 bases and J 0 bases, leaving 18 bases between the germline ends. CDR3 nucleotide sequence: TGCAGCGCCCACCTCCGAGGGGCCATGAACACTGAAGCTTTCTTT. This codes for CSAHLRGAMNTEAFF.

This clonotype was recorded at least ten times. This sequence joins TRBV12-3 or TRBV12-4 and TRBJ1-5; 7 bases are a match to TRBD1. This CDR3 is 15 amino acids long. The V and J ends lost 2 bases and 1 base, in that order; junction bases with no gene match: 2. The CDR3 protein is CASSLQGGSNQPQHF. In DNA form, the CDR3 reads TGTGCCAGCAGTTTACAGGGGGGAAGCAATCAGCCCCAGCATTTT.

The chain has TRBV19 and TRBJ2-7; D perhaps matches TRBD2 (6 bases). Between the trimmed V and J ends, which lost 3 bases and 2 bases, there was a span of 11 bases. This CDR3 region has 14 residues. Germline V gene lookup returns CDR1 LNHDA and CDR2 SQIVND (reference sequence). CDR3 protein: CASSMGTGAYEQYF. In DNA, the CDR3 is TGTGCCAGTAGTATGGGGACGGGAGCCTACGAGCAGTACTTC.

This clonotype has ten or more counts. The chain joins TRBV19 to TRBJ2-2; D perhaps matches TRBD1 (6 bases). Looked up from germline, CDR1 is LNHDA and CDR2 is SQIVND (reference sequence). V lost 5 bases and J 1 base, leaving 11 bases between the germline ends. The CDR3 runs to 15 residues. The CDR3 DNA is TGTGCCAGTAGTCCATCGACAGGGAACACCGGGGAGCTGTTTTTT. Its translation: CASSPSTGNTGELFF.

The table lists this clonotype with a few counts. The CDR3 DNA reads as TGTGCCATTGGGACTAGCGGGAGCTCCTACGAGCAGTACTTC. It yields the protein CAIGTSGSSYEQYF. This chain links TRBV28 with TRBJ2-7, with 14 bases fitting TRBD2. This CDR3 spans 14 amino acids. Looked up from germline, CDR1 is MDHEN and CDR2 is SYDVKM. Trimming cost V 10 bases and J 0 bases; bases outside gene matches: 2.

Ten or more counts support this clonotype. V gene TRBV7-6 combines with J gene TRBJ1-1; D uncertain. Looked up from germline, CDR1 is SGHVS and CDR2 is FNYEAQ. There are 14 residues in the CDR3. The V end lost 0 bases, the J end lost 4 bases, and 9 bases lay between the germline ends. The CDR3: CASSLARVGTEAFF. For the CDR3, the DNA is TGTGCCAGCAGCTTAGCGAGGGTGGGCACTGAAGCTTTCTTT.